The 27 T cell receptor beta chains listed next were all sequenced from one sample in a study of blood T cell repertoires in COVID-19 (dated by TCRdb to about 2020). Libraries were built with the immunoSEQ multiplex PCR assay. TCRdb carries this immuneACCESS record with in-frame sequences only. Its versions omit some clonotypes, under half of them owing to an unresolved V gene in the studies checked, with the rest unexplained. Within this sample are about 310,000 clones, with approximately 91% of them counted one time only. 8% to 10% of the sample is held by the ten biggest clonotypes. The sequenced sample consisted of PBMCs or T cells enriched from blood (not recorded which). The receptor set was obtained from a woman aged 35 to 49 who had recovered from COVID-19.

The chain combines TRBV4-3 with TRBJ2-2; D gene ambiguous. Germline CDR1 LGHNA, CDR2 YSLEER. The CDR3 has 15 amino acids. Trimming cost V 4 bases and J 5 bases, with 14 bases left between them. In DNA form, the CDR3 reads TGCGCCAGCAGCCTCGAGATTGGGCGAACCGGGGAGCTGTTTTTT. Its protein is CASSLEIGRTGELFF.

The chain employs TRBV4-1 and TRBJ1-6, with 11 bases fitting TRBD1. The CDR3 extends over 15 amino acids. Germline lookup yields CDR1 MGHRA and CDR2 YSYEKL. The junction had 2 bases not matched to a gene; V was cut back by 3 bases and J by 7 bases. This CDR3 reads CASSQGTGGNSPLHF. In nucleotides, the CDR3 is TGCGCCAGCAGCCAGGGGACAGGGGGGAATTCACCCCTCCACTTT.

V and J are TRBV19 and TRBJ1-2; TRBD1 matches 7 bases. Germline V CDR1 and CDR2: LNHDA, SQIVND (reference sequence). CDR3 size: 14 residues. With 4 bases clipped from V and 4 bases from J, the junction kept 6 bases outside the gene matches. Written as DNA, the CDR3 is TGTGCCAGTAGTAACTTAGGGGGCGGCTATGGCTACACCTTC. This translates into CASSNLGGGYGYTF.

This chain uses TRBV15 with TRBJ2-7; tentatively, D is TRBD2 (7 bases). The CDR3 consists of 16 residues. The V gene's germline CDR1 is LNHNV and CDR2 YYDKDF (reference sequence). Trimming removed 1 base from V and 0 bases from J, with 13 bases in between. The CDR3 reads CATSRGGGPPSYEQYF. The CDR3 region has the DNA TGTGCCACCAGCAGAGGGGGGGGCCCTCCCTCCTACGAGCAGTACTTC. The complete variable domain, with remaining parts taken from reference TRBV15 and TRBJ2-7, reads DAMVIQNPRYQVTQFGKPVTLSCSQTLNHNVMYWYQQKSSQAPKLLFHYYDKDFNNEADTPDNFQSRRPNTSFCFLDIRSPGLGDTAMYLCATSRGGGPPSYEQYFGPGTRLTVT.

The genes are TRBV18 and TRBJ2-7; D is ambiguous. V was clipped by 0 bases and J by 5 bases, with 5 bases between them. Germline V gene data show CDR1 as KGHSH and CDR2 as LQKENI. The CDR3 length is 12 residues. The CDR3 is CASSPPSHEQYF. In DNA form, the CDR3 reads TGTGCCAGCTCACCACCAAGCCACGAGCAGTACTTC.

The chain couples TRBV7-9 to TRBJ2-1; 9 bases line up with TRBD2. Trimming at V came to 3 bases and at J to 10 bases, leaving 7 bases not matched to a gene. The germline CDR1 and CDR2 sequences are SEHNR and FQNEAQ (reference sequence). The CDR3 extends over 14 amino acids. The CDR3 region is CASSFGREGPEQFF. CDR3 nucleotides: TGTGCCAGCAGCTTTGGGCGGGAGGGCCCCGAGCAGTTCTTC.

CDR3 coding DNA: TGTGCCAGCAGTTCCGCCTGGGCACCGAACACCGGGGAGCTGTTTTTT. It specifies CASSSAWAPNTGELFF. The V call is TRBV28, the J call TRBJ2-2; D gene ambiguous. The CDR3 is made up of 16 amino acids. V shed 4 bases and J shed 0 bases, with 12 bases lying between them. Germline V gene data show CDR1 as MDHEN and CDR2 as SYDVKM. The full variable domain, rest sourced from reference TRBV28 and TRBJ2-2, is DVKVTQSSRYLVKRTGEKVFLECVQDMDHENMFWYRQDPGLGLRLIYFSYDVKMKEKGDIPEGYSVSREKKERFSLILESASTNQTSMYLCASSSAWAPNTGELFFGEGSRLTVL.

This clone was counted once. V usage is TRBV3-1 (or the pseudogene TRBV3-2) and J usage is TRBJ1-6; D is uncertain. Germline V gene sequence: CDR1 LGHDT, CDR2 YNNKEL (reference sequence). V lost 0 bases and J lost 4, with 10 bases in between. The CDR3 has 16 residues. The CDR3 here is CASSQDQSGYNSPLHF. CDR3 in DNA: TGTGCCAGCAGCCAAGATCAGTCGGGGTATAATTCACCCCTCCACTTT.

The J gene is TRBJ1-1, the V gene TRBV7-2; 8 nucleotides agree with TRBD1. Germline loops: CDR1 SGHTA, CDR2 FQGNSA. J gave up 1 base and V 3 bases, and 10 bases lay outside the gene matches. The CDR3 totals 17 residues. This CDR3 is CASSLVGQGLGNTEAFF. CDR3 in DNA: TGTGCCAGCAGCTTGGTCGGACAGGGCCTGGGGAACACTGAAGCTTTCTTT. The full variable domain, in which reference TRBV7-2 and TRBJ1-1 provide the parts outside the CDR3, is GAGVSQSPSNKVTEKGKDVELRCDPISGHTALYWYRQSLGQGLEFLIYFQGNSAPDKSGLPSDRFSAERTGGSVSTLTIQRTQQEDSAVYLCASSLVGQGLGNTEAFFGQGTRLTVV.

The J gene is TRBJ2-3, the V gene TRBV7-3, with D possibly matching TRBD1 (5 bases). The V gene lost 4 bases and the J gene lost 2 bases, with 10 bases spanning the gap. The germline V gene encodes CDR1 SGHTA and CDR2 FQGTGA. The CDR3 totals 14 residues. The CDR3 loop is CASSSSTDTDTQYF. CDR3 nucleotides: TGTGCCAGCAGCTCCTCGACAGACACAGATACGCAGTATTTT.

CDR3 sequence reads: CASIPREGTSNYNEQFF. CDR3 coding DNA: TGTGCCAGCATCCCTCGGGAGGGGACTAGCAACTACAATGAGCAGTTCTTC. This rearrangement joins TRBV6-2 or TRBV6-3 to TRBJ2-1; 9 nucleotides align to TRBD2. Germline assignment: CDR1 MNHEY and CDR2 SVGEGT. V was pared by 7 bases and J by 3 bases, with 13 bases of the junction left unmatched. The length of the CDR3 is 17 residues.

The CDR3 region has the DNA TGTGCCAGCTCACCATCGCCACAGGGTCATCGGAACGCTGGCTACACCTTC. It yields the protein CASSPSPQGHRNAGYTF. The rearrangement links TRBV18 to TRBJ1-2; a weak D match, TRBD1 (6 bases). The CDR3 is 17 residues long. V was pared by 2 bases and J by 7 bases, with 23 bases between. CDR1 is KGHSH and CDR2 is LQKENI in the germline V gene. The full variable domain, its missing parts supplied by reference TRBV18 and TRBJ1-2, is NAGVMQNPRHLVRRRGQEARLRCSPMKGHSHVYWYRQLPEEGLKFMVYLQKENIIDESGMPKERFSAEFPKEGPSILRIQQVVRGDSAAYFCASSPSPQGHRNAGYTFGSGTRLTVV.

V usage is TRBV2 and J usage is TRBJ2-1; 8 bases are shared with TRBD1. There are 14 residues in the CDR3. The germline V gene encodes CDR1 SNHLY and CDR2 FYNNEI. J gave up 7 bases and V 8 bases, and 10 bases lay outside the gene matches. CDR3 in DNA: TGTGCCAGCGGAAAAACGGACAGGGCAAATGAGCAGTTCTTC. This codes for CASGKTDRANEQFF.

V is TRBV11-3 and J is TRBJ2-1; 8 bases map to TRBD2. Germline V gene lookup returns CDR1 SGHNT and CDR2 YENEEA. The CDR3 runs 16 residues. V trimming: 1 base; J trimming: 7 bases; junction bases outside the gene matches: 9. CDR3 in DNA: TGTGCCAGCAGCTTAGGTCTGGAGCGGGGGTCGAATGAGCAGTTCTTC. As protein: CASSLGLERGSNEQFF.

The gene calls are TRBV13 and TRBJ1-6; D is possibly TRBD1 (5 bases). Germline values: CDR1 PRHDT, CDR2 FYEKMQ (reference sequence). The V and J ends lost 5 bases and 3 bases respectively, with 14 bases between them. The CDR3 spans 16 residues. CDR3 coding DNA: TGTGCCAGCAGCCCCCAAGGACACAACTATAATTCACCCCTCCACTTT. It specifies CASSPQGHNYNSPLHF.

The DNA for the CDR3 is TGCGCCAGCAGCTTGGGACAGGGGGCGGGTGAAGCTTTCTTT. Translated, it gives CASSLGQGAGEAFF. The chain recombines TRBV5-1 with TRBJ1-1; 10 bases match TRBD1. The germline V gene encodes CDR1 SGHRS and CDR2 YFSETQ. V gave up 0 bases and J gave up 7 bases; unmatched junction bases: 3. The CDR3 loop spans 14 amino acids.

The CDR3 loop reads CASSEALPGREKLFF. DNA for the CDR3: TGTGCCAGCAGTGAAGCGCTTCCAGGGCGGGAAAAACTGTTTTTT. The genes are TRBV2 and TRBJ1-4; tentatively, D is TRBD1 (5 bases). Germline assignment: CDR1 SNHLY and CDR2 FYNNEI. Trimming stripped 0 bases from V and 8 bases from J, with 13 bases between. CDR3 length: 15 amino acids.

The chain links TRBV7-2 to TRBJ1-1; D may be TRBD1 (5 bases). The germline CDR1 and CDR2 sequences are SGHTA and FQGNSA. This CDR3 comprises 14 residues. V gave up 5 bases and J gave up 3 bases, with 13 bases separating them. In nucleotides, the CDR3 is TGTGCCAGCAGCCCCCCCCACAGGTACACTGAAGCTTTCTTT. As protein: CASSPPHRYTEAFF.

This rearrangement joins TRBV6-5 to TRBJ2-7; TRBD2 matches at 9 bases. CDR3 length: 11 residues. Trimming at V came to 8 bases and at J to 7 bases, leaving 3 bases not matched to a gene. CDR1 is MNHEY and CDR2 is SVGAGI in the germline V gene. The chain's CDR3 is CASRLAAEQYF. The DNA of the CDR3 is TGTGCCAGCCGACTAGCGGCTGAGCAGTACTTC.

The chain links TRBV30 to TRBJ1-2; D perhaps matches TRBD1 (6 bases). Trimming removed 5 bases at V and 7 bases at J, with 17 bases between. The germline gives CDR1 GTSNPN, CDR2 SVGIG (reference sequence). This CDR3 spans 13 amino acids. The chain's CDR3 is CAWQSDQGSGYTF. CDR3 nucleotide sequence: TGTGCCTGGCAATCAGATCAGGGGTCTGGCTACACCTTC.

The chain carries TRBV19 and TRBJ1-5; 7 nucleotides agree with TRBD1. V was pared by 5 bases and J by 0 bases, with 10 bases of the junction left unmatched. This CDR3 region has 17 residues. The germline CDR1 and CDR2 sequences are LNHDA and SQIVND (reference sequence). The CDR3 bases are TGTGCCAGTAGTGCGCCCACAGGGGCCGATAGCAATCAGCCCCAGCATTTT. This encodes CASSAPTGADSNQPQHF. Drawing the rest from reference TRBV19 and TRBJ1-5, the complete variable domain is DGGITQSPKYLFRKEGQNVTLSCEQNLNHDAMYWYRQDPGQGLRLIYYSQIVNDFQKGDIAEGYSVSREKKESFPLTVTSAQKNPTAFYLCASSAPTGADSNQPQHFGDGTRLSIL.

The chain joins TRBV7-9 to TRBJ2-1; the match to TRBD2 covers 12 bases. The germline gives CDR1 SEHNR, CDR2 FQNEAQ (reference sequence). The CDR3 contains 15 residues. With V trimmed by 7 bases and J by 7 bases, 8 bases remained unmatched. The CDR3 DNA reads TGTGCCAGCACCATCAAGACTAGCGGGAGTAATGAGCAGTTCTTC. As protein: CASTIKTSGSNEQFF.

The chain has TRBV29-1 and TRBJ2-2, with D maybe TRBD1 (5 bases). CDR3 length: 15 residues. Trimming removed 3 bases from V and 0 bases from J, with 11 bases in between. CDR1 is SQVTM and CDR2 is ANQGSEA in the germline V gene. CDR3 in DNA: TGCAGCGTTGATTTTGGGGCACCGAACACCGGGGAGCTGTTTTTT. This encodes CSVDFGAPNTGELFF.

The genes are TRBV28 and TRBJ2-7; 8 bases map to TRBD1. Germline lookup yields CDR1 MDHEN and CDR2 SYDVKM. V lost 8 bases to trimming and J lost 3 bases; unmatched junction nucleotides: 6. The CDR3 has 13 amino acids. The DNA of the CDR3 is TGTGCCAGCGCTGACGACAGGGGCTACGAGCAGTACTTC. It yields the protein CASADDRGYEQYF.

The J gene is TRBJ2-6, the V gene TRBV20-1; D call uncertain. Trimming stripped 3 bases from V and 1 base from J, with 7 bases between. Germline V gives CDR1 DFQATT, CDR2 SNEGSKA (reference sequence). This CDR3 is built from 14 residues. The CDR3 DNA follows: TGCAGTGCTAGTTCTCCGTCTGGGGCCAACGTCCTGACTTTC. Translating it yields CSASSPSGANVLTF.

This clone has more than one count but fewer than ten. The chain joins TRBV27 to TRBJ2-7; D is unclear. The CDR3 extends over 12 amino acids. Trimming removed 6 bases from V and 2 bases from J, with 8 bases in between. From germline, CDR1 is MNHEY and CDR2 SMNVEV (reference sequence). The CDR3 region has the DNA TGTGCCAGCAGACGACGGGCCTACGAGCAGTACTTC. Translating gives CASRRRAYEQYF.

The J gene is TRBJ1-4, the V gene TRBV19; D possibly corresponds to TRBD1 (5 bases). The CDR3 has 16 amino acids. The ends were cut back, 4 bases at V and 3 bases at J, with 15 bases in the middle. Germline lookup yields CDR1 LNHDA and CDR2 SQIVND (reference sequence). The CDR3 is CASSKGRAGSNEKLFF. CDR3 DNA sequence: TGTGCCAGTAGTAAGGGTAGGGCAGGGTCTAATGAAAAACTGTTTTTT.